This is a list of T cell receptor beta chains from one sample in a study of cytomegalovirus exposure and HLA in healthy donors. The assay was immunoSEQ multiplex PCR, and TCRdb's table has in-frame clones only and misses some. The sample gives 90,000 to 150,000 clones, 74% of which show up once; approximately 1.9% is in the top ten. Sequenced sample: PBMCs. All receptors derive from a human donor in good health. CDR3s include the opening cysteine and the closing phenylalanine or tryptophan. Each record gives: clone size, V gene, D gene, J gene, CDR3 protein, CDR3 DNA. D genes are given only for firm matches. Size is stated for part of the rows, as once, few or many counts, or as a class when the clone is expanded.

.	TRBV18	TRBD1	TRBJ2-3	CASSPNRGDTQYF	TGTGCCAGCTCACCGAACAGGGGAGATACGCAGTATTTT
.	TRBV11-2	TRBD2	TRBJ2-7	CASRRTSGGDYEQYF	TGTGCCAGCAGGCGAACTAGCGGGGGAGACTACGAGCAGTACTTC
.	TRBV15	TRBD2	TRBJ2-5	CATSRRTSGGGNQETQYF	TGTGCCACCAGCAGACGGACTAGCGGGGGGGGTAACCAAGAGACCCAGTACTTC
few	TRBV7-3	.	TRBJ1-1	CASSLLRPGYTEAFF	TGTGCCAGCAGCTTACTTCGTCCGGGATACACTGAAGCTTTCTTT
.	TRBV5-6	.	TRBJ2-7	CASSLITYEQYF	TGTGCCAGCAGCTTAATAACCTACGAGCAGTACTTC
.	TRBV7-9	.	TRBJ2-3	CASSPEGVSTDTQYF	TGTGCCAGCAGCCCCGAGGGAGTTAGCACAGATACGCAGTATTTT
.	TRBV11-3	.	TRBJ2-1	CASSLRDSSYNEQFF	TGTGCCAGCAGCCTCAGGGATAGCTCCTACAATGAGCAGTTCTTC
once	TRBV7-2	.	TRBJ2-7	CASSPSAGGGYEQYF	TGTGCCAGCAGCCCCAGCGCTGGGGGCGGCTACGAGCAGTACTTC
.	TRBV4-3	.	TRBJ2-7	CASSQDRYNRWYEQYF	TGCGCCAGCAGCCAAGACCGCTATAACCGGTGGTACGAGCAGTACTTC
.	TRBV7-2	.	TRBJ1-1	CASSFGRRSTTNTEAFF	TGTGCCAGCAGCTTCGGCCGCAGGTCGACCACCAACACTGAAGCTTTCTTT
.	TRBV2	TRBD1	TRBJ1-1	CASKGQGVSTEAFF	TGTGCCAGCAAAGGACAGGGGGTTTCCACTGAAGCTTTCTTT
.	TRBV9	TRBD1	TRBJ1-2	CASSSRGSNYGYTF	TGTGCCAGCAGCAGCAGGGGGTCTAACTATGGCTACACCTTC
.	TRBV6-5	TRBD2	TRBJ2-7	CATGTPPGGEQYF	TGTGCCACTGGGACCCCCCCGGGAGGCGAGCAGTACTTC
.	TRBV15	.	TRBJ1-1	CATSRSIGATGSTEAFF	TGTGCCACCAGCAGATCCATCGGGGCGACAGGAAGCACTGAAGCTTTCTTT